What follows describes a single T cell receptor (beta chain). No antigen is known for it. What was sequenced were expressed TCRB transcripts, since all of the isolated RNA had been reverse transcribed. TCRdb's table, derived via immunoSEQ multiplex PCR, lists solely in-frame clones and lacks some. Among hundreds of thousands of clones listed, over 8.5% were seen once. Roughly 110 mL of blood, on average, came from one heparinised draw per donor. A sort by CD45RO/CCR7/CD25/CD127/CD95/CD27 yielded CD4+ naive, central memory, regulatory and stem cell-like memory cells. These data belong to a study of beta chain features in type 1 diabetes. The CDR3 consists of 16 residues. Germline assignment: CDR1 SGHRS and CDR2 YFSETQ. V lost 0 bases and J lost 5; bases outside the gene matches: 7. Whole-study findings and limits: Type 1 diabetes patients had moderately but significantly shorter TCRB CDR3s in all four CD4+ subsets.

The clonotype was recovered from a young woman in good health. V and J are TRBV5-1 and TRBJ2-3; 9 positions agree with TRBD1. The specimen sequenced was naive CD4+ T cells from blood. CDR3 in DNA: TGCGCCAGCAGCTTGGCCGGAACAGGGGGCAAAGATACGCAGTATTTT. Translated, it gives CASSLAGTGGKDTQYF.